A single TCR beta chain is shown here with its context. Its antigen is still unknown. The data originate from a study of response to subunit inactivated influenza vaccine. One entry per CDR3 protein results from TCRdb running MiXCR on the RT-PCR reads. The table has 500,000 to 600,000 distinct CDR3 sequences, 14% seen once. Study conclusions and caveats: Authors suggested each seasonal influenza vaccination recruits few new T cells.

CDR1 and CDR2 (germline): KGHSH, LQKENI. The CDR3 totals 16 residues. V gave up 4 bases and J gave up 1 base, with 16 bases separating them. This TCR was recovered from a man aged 50-60 years who received an inactivated influenza vaccine. Sequencing used PBMCs from blood, obtained 12 days after vaccination. This chain connects TRBV18 to TRBJ2-5; D unresolved. The CDR3 loop reads CASSLSGRTFQETQYF. Here the CDR3 DNA reads TGTGCCAGCTCACTTTCCGGACGGACCTTCCAAGAGACCCAGTACTTC.